A single sample gave rise to the 23 T cell receptor beta chains below, sequenced in a study of shared clonotypes between healthy human individuals. Terminally differentiated effector memory CD45RA+ cells were excluded by CCR7 positive selection of CD45RO-negative cells. The assay was immunoSEQ multiplex PCR, and TCRdb's table has in-frame clones only and misses some. The sample lists some 2 million clones; about 94% were seen once. The sample taken for sequencing was naive CD8+ T cells sorted from blood. All receptors come from a man between 18 and 35 years old in good health.

V and J are TRBV5-6 and TRBJ2-7; 8 nucleotides align to TRBD1. This CDR3 region has 13 residues. The trim removed 4 bases at V and 5 bases at J, leaving 5 bases unmatched. The germline gives CDR1 SGHDT, CDR2 YYEEEE. This CDR3 is CASSGQGWDEQYF. CDR3 DNA sequence: TGTGCCAGCAGCGGACAGGGATGGGACGAGCAGTACTTC.

V usage is TRBV5-4 and J usage is TRBJ1-1; possible D gene TRBD1, 6 bases. V lost 6 bases, J lost 8 bases, and 17 bases lay in between. The CDR3 length is 13 residues. Per the germline V gene, CDR1 is SGHNT and CDR2 is YYREEE (reference sequence). The CDR3 sequence: CASIDRQAGEAFF. The CDR3 DNA sequence: TGTGCCAGCATAGATCGACAGGCTGGGGAAGCTTTCTTT.

V usage is TRBV6-5 and J usage is TRBJ2-7, with 8 bases lining up with TRBD1. The ends lost 6 bases at V and 2 bases at J; junction bases unmatched: 9. The germline V gene encodes CDR1 MNHEY and CDR2 SVGAGI. The CDR3 is 15 residues long. CDR3: CASSPRDRPPYEQYF. CDR3 coding DNA: TGTGCCAGCAGCCCCCGGGACAGGCCCCCCTACGAGCAGTACTTC.

This clone has just one count. The V gene is TRBV28, the J gene TRBJ1-5, with D possibly being TRBD1 (6 bases). The V and J ends lost 6 bases and 2 bases respectively, with 11 bases between them. The germline gives CDR1 MDHEN, CDR2 SYDVKM. This CDR3 is 14 amino acids long. CDR3 DNA sequence: TGTGCCAGCAGCCAGGGACAACGCAATCAGCCCCAGCATTTT. Amino acids: CASSQGQRNQPQHF.

This chain connects TRBV6-5 to TRBJ1-1; D is ambiguous. The germline CDR1 and CDR2 sequences are MNHEY and SVGAGI. V was shortened by 2 bases and J by 11 bases, with 9 bases between the two germline ends. The CDR3 extends over 11 amino acids. The CDR3 DNA sequence: TGTGCCAGCAGTTACGCCGCTAGGGCTTTCTTT. Its translation is CASSYAARAFF.

The V call is TRBV2, the J call TRBJ1-2; D remains unclear. The CDR3 loop spans 15 amino acids. The V end was cut by 5 bases, the J end by 4 bases, with 17 bases between. The germline V gene has CDR1 SNHLY and CDR2 FYNNEI. CDR3 in DNA: TGTGCCAGCAGTCGTCGGCAGGAGAGTTTCTATGGCTACACCTTC. Residues: CASSRRQESFYGYTF.

The chain joins TRBV7-8 to TRBJ2-7; D not resolved. This CDR3 spans 16 amino acids. The V end was cut by 5 bases, the J end by 3 bases, with 20 bases between. Germline CDR1 is SGHVS and CDR2 is FQNEAQ. CDR3 nucleotide sequence: TGTGCCAGCAGCCTCGTCGTGGCACCTAATTACTACGAGCAGTACTTC. Protein sequence: CASSLVVAPNYYEQYF. The full variable domain, with the rest looked up from reference TRBV7-8 and TRBJ2-7, is GAGVSQSPRYKVAKRGQDVALRCDPISGHVSLFWYQQALGQGPEFLTYFQNEAQLDKSGLPSDRFFAERPEGSVSTLKIQRTQQEDSAVYLCASSLVVAPNYYEQYFGPGTRLTVT.

The chain combines TRBV13 with TRBJ2-3; D is possibly TRBD1 or TRBD2 (6 bases each). Germline V gene lookup returns CDR1 PRHDT and CDR2 FYEKMQ (reference sequence). The V end was cut by 8 bases, the J end by 3 bases, with 15 bases between. The CDR3 has 14 amino acids. The chain's CDR3 is CASARGDSTDTQYF. The CDR3 nucleotides are TGTGCCAGCGCAAGGGGGGACTCGACAGATACGCAGTATTTT. Supplemented by reference TRBV13 and TRBJ2-3, the full variable domain reads AAGVIQSPRHLIKEKRETATLKCYPIPRHDTVYWYQQGPGQDPQFLISFYEKMQSDKGSIPDRFSAQQFSDYHSELNMSSLELGDSALYFCASARGDSTDTQYFGPGTRLTVL.

This clone was observed once. The genes are TRBV19 and TRBJ1-1; TRBD1 matches 9 bases. Trimming at V came to 4 bases and at J to 5 bases, leaving 8 bases not matched to a gene. Germline V gene data show CDR1 as LNHDA and CDR2 as SQIVND (reference sequence). The CDR3 has 15 residues. CDR3 loop: CASSTTGTGMTEAFF. CDR3 nucleotides: TGTGCCAGTAGTACCACCGGGACAGGGATGACTGAAGCTTTCTTT.

This sequence joins TRBV28 and TRBJ2-7; TRBD2 is a possible D gene (6 bases). The V end lost 0 bases, the J end lost 2 bases, and 8 bases lay between the germline ends. Germline CDR1 and CDR2: MDHEN and SYDVKM. The CDR3 sequence is 14 residues long. CDR3 in amino acids: CASSLWAGTYEQYF. DNA of the CDR3: TGTGCCAGCAGTTTATGGGCGGGAACCTACGAGCAGTACTTC.

This chain links TRBV6-5 with TRBJ1-2; unclear D gene. The CDR3 has 12 amino acids. CDR1 MNHEY and CDR2 SVGAGI come from the germline V gene. Trimming removed 5 bases at V and 10 bases at J, with 14 bases between. The CDR3 sequence is CASSAEGMDYTF. CDR3 DNA: TGTGCCAGCAGTGCGGAGGGCATGGACTACACCTTC.

The V and J genes are TRBV4-2 and TRBJ1-1; D is unresolved. The CDR3 contains 15 residues. V lost 0 bases to trimming and J lost 3 bases, with 11 bases between them. The germline V gene encodes CDR1 LGHNA and CDR2 YNFKEQ. In DNA form, the CDR3 reads TGTGCCAGCAGCCAAGAAGGAGCGGCCCACACTGAAGCTTTCTTT. This codes for CASSQEGAAHTEAFF.

The chain couples TRBV5-4 to TRBJ1-2; no clear D. The ends were cut back, 5 bases at V and 7 bases at J, with 18 bases in the middle. CDR1 SGHNT and CDR2 YYREEE come from the germline V gene (reference sequence). The CDR3 runs to 14 residues. CDR3: CASRPRTRRCGYTF. The CDR3 bases are TGTGCCAGCAGACCGAGGACCCGACGCTGTGGCTACACCTTC.

The gene calls are TRBV2 and TRBJ2-7; TRBD1 matches at 7 bases. Germline assignment: CDR1 SNHLY and CDR2 FYNNEI. The CDR3 length is 13 residues. The trim removed 4 bases at V and 2 bases at J, leaving 2 bases unmatched. For the CDR3, the DNA is TGTGCCAGCAGTGGACAGGGCCCCTACGAGCAGTACTTC. It encodes CASSGQGPYEQYF.

V usage is TRBV5-6 and J usage is TRBJ1-6; TRBD1 might be the D (5 bases). The CDR3 has 15 residues. Germline CDR1 SGHDT, CDR2 YYEEEE. Trimming shortened V by 6 bases and J by 1 base, and 11 bases separated the two germline ends. The CDR3 DNA reads as TGTGCCAGCACCCAATGGACATCCTATAATTCACCCCTCCACTTT. Amino acids: CASTQWTSYNSPLHF.

About this clone: Other DNA sequences from this sample encode an identical CDR3 as well. This chain connects TRBV6-5 to TRBJ2-2, with D unresolved. Germline CDR1 MNHEY, CDR2 SVGAGI. This CDR3 comprises 14 residues. With 0 bases removed from V and 6 bases from J, the gap between germline ends came to 8 bases. The CDR3 bases are TGTGCCAGCAGTTACTCTTCAGGCGCCGGGGAGCTGTTTTTT. Its protein is CASSYSSGAGELFF.

The gene calls are TRBV9 and TRBJ1-6, with a weak D call TRBD1 (5 bases). The CDR3 consists of 13 residues. The ends were cut back, 6 bases at V and 10 bases at J, with 14 bases in the middle. The germline CDR1 and CDR2 sequences are SGDLS and YYNGEE. The CDR3 sequence: CASNGGDLSPLHF. Written as DNA, the CDR3 is TGTGCCAGCAATGGGGGTGATTTGTCACCCCTCCACTTT.

Details on this clone: Other DNA variants within this sample encode the same CDR3. The chain uses TRBV27 and TRBJ2-7; D perhaps matches TRBD1 (6 bases). The CDR3 sequence is 13 residues long. Germline CDR1 is MNHEY and CDR2 is SMNVEV (reference sequence). V was trimmed by 3 bases and J by 3 bases, leaving 9 bases between them. CDR3 bases: TGTGCCAGCAGTTTCACAGGGAACTACGAGCAGTACTTC. Its protein product is CASSFTGNYEQYF.

This CDR3 reads CASSLKGEQFF. The CDR3 DNA reads as TGTGCCAGCAGCTTAAAAGGTGAGCAGTTCTTC. The V call is TRBV13, the J call TRBJ2-1; D unresolved. The CDR3 is 11 residues long. Per germline, CDR1 PRHDT and CDR2 FYEKMQ (reference sequence). V lost 2 bases, J lost 9 bases, and 5 bases lay in between. Using reference TRBV13 and TRBJ2-1 for the parts outside the CDR3, the full variable domain is AAGVIQSPRHLIKEKRETATLKCYPIPRHDTVYWYQQGPGQDPQFLISFYEKMQSDKGSIPDRFSAQQFSDYHSELNMSSLELGDSALYFCASSLKGEQFFGPGTRLTVL.

The J gene is TRBJ2-7, the V gene TRBV4-1; no reliable D call. V was shortened by 3 bases and J by 3 bases, with 15 bases between the two germline ends. This CDR3 has 15 residues. Germline V gene lookup returns CDR1 MGHRA and CDR2 YSYEKL. The CDR3 here is CASSHQGNRDYEQYF. As DNA, the CDR3 is TGCGCCAGCAGCCATCAAGGAAACAGAGACTACGAGCAGTACTTC.

The chain has TRBV30 and TRBJ2-5, with TRBD1 matching over 9 bases. The CDR3 consists of 14 residues. V lost 1 base and J lost 5; bases outside the gene matches: 5. Germline CDR1 and CDR2: GTSNPN and SVGIG (reference sequence). The CDR3 sequence: CAWSGDRGWETQYF. The CDR3 DNA sequence: TGTGCCTGGAGTGGAGACAGGGGGTGGGAGACCCAGTACTTC.

This chain links TRBV4-1 with TRBJ2-7, with D perhaps matching TRBD1 or TRBD2 (5 bases each). Looked up from germline, CDR1 is MGHRA and CDR2 is YSYEKL. The CDR3 sequence is 15 residues long. Deletions cut 5 bases from V and 2 bases from J, with 16 bases between. CDR3 in amino acids: CASSVGRGPTYEQYF. CDR3 in DNA: TGCGCCAGCAGCGTGGGACGGGGTCCCACCTACGAGCAGTACTTC.

The chain couples TRBV6-1 to TRBJ2-1; D is ambiguous. Per the germline V gene, CDR1 is MNHNS and CDR2 is SASEGT. The germline V and J ends were trimmed by 0 bases and 1 base, with 10 bases remaining between them. The CDR3 is 16 amino acids. The CDR3 protein is CASSEATHLSYNEQFF. Written as DNA, the CDR3 is TGTGCCAGCAGTGAAGCTACACACCTATCCTACAATGAGCAGTTCTTC.